A selection of T cell receptor beta chains follows, all from one sample in a study of shared clonotypes between healthy human individuals. TCRdb keeps only in-frame clones here, not all; method: immunoSEQ multiplex PCR. This sample has nearly 600,000 clones; around 95% occur once, and the top ten carry around 0.11%. The sample taken for sequencing was naive CD8+ T cells sorted from blood. All receptors come from a woman aged 25 to 39 in good health. Each CDR3 is given with its conserved first and last residue. The D gene is left open where the match is weak. Clone sizes are given selectively: once, few, many, or a class where the clone is expanded.

J,size,V,D,DNA,CDR3
TRBJ2-7,.,TRBV9,.,TGTGCCAGCAGCGTAGGGATTGCCGCCAACGAGCAGTACTTC,CASSVGIAANEQYF
TRBJ2-5,once,TRBV28,TRBD2,TGTGCCAGCAGTTTCCTGACTAGCGGAGCAGAGACCCAGTACTTC,CASSFLTSGAETQYF
TRBJ2-1,.,TRBV29-1,TRBD2,TGCAGCGTTGCCGGACTAGCGTCCTACAATGAGCAGTTCTTC,CSVAGLASYNEQFF
TRBJ1-1,.,TRBV6-5,.,TGTGCCAGCAGTTACTCTACCGTTAACACTGAAGCTTTCTTT,CASSYSTVNTEAFF
TRBJ2-3,.,TRBV11-2,TRBD2,TGTGCCAGCAGCTCGACCGGGACTACCCCAACAGATACGCAGTATTTT,CASSSTGTTPTDTQYF
TRBJ1-5,.,TRBV19,.,TGTGCCAGTAGTACCCTTGCTAGCAATCAGCCCCAGCATTTT,CASSTLASNQPQHF
TRBJ1-5,.,TRBV5-7,.,TGTGCCAGCAGCTTAAGGGGAGATAGCAATCAGCCCCAGCATTTT,CASSLRGDSNQPQHF
TRBJ2-1,.,TRBV4-2,.,TGTGCCAGCAGCCTGACCGGGCTAGCCGCCTACAATGAGCAGTTCTTC,CASSLTGLAAYNEQFF
TRBJ1-1,.,TRBV7-9,.,TGTGCCAGCAGCTTAGGTCGGGGACTCATGAACACTGAAGCTTTCTTT,CASSLGRGLMNTEAFF
TRBJ1-1,.,TRBV19,.,TGTGCCAGTAGTATAGATCAGGGGAGTGCCCCCTACCCTGAAGCTTTCTTT,CASSIDQGSAPYPEAFF
TRBJ1-2,few,TRBV5-6,.,TGTGCCAGCAGCTTGGGTAAGGGCTATGGCTACACCTTC,CASSLGKGYGYTF
TRBJ2-3,.,TRBV13,.,TGTGCCAGCAGCTTACGGGCCACAGATACGCAGTATTTT,CASSLRATDTQYF
TRBJ2-3,.,TRBV4-2,TRBD2,TGTGCCAGCAGCCCGCTAAATGGTGGGCGGGAGACAGATACGCAGTATTTT,CASSPLNGGRETDTQYF
TRBJ2-7,.,TRBV28,.,TGTGCCAGCAGTGGGCTCTCCTACGAGCAGTACTTC,CASSGLSYEQYF
TRBJ2-2,.,TRBV4-1,.,TGCGCCAGCAGCCCCGACCCCCGAACCACCGGGGAGCTGTTTTTT,CASSPDPRTTGELFF
TRBJ2-6,.,TRBV27,.,TGTGCCAGCAGTTTGGGCGGCTACTCTGGGGCCAACGTCCTGACTTTC,CASSLGGYSGANVLTF
TRBJ1-6,.,TRBV19,.,TGTGCCAGTAGTATTGGGAGGTTTGGGGCATTGGCACCCCTCCACTTT,CASSIGRFGALAPLHF
TRBJ2-1,few,TRBV7-7,TRBD2,TGTGCCAGCAGCCAAGCCCCCGGGAGGTACTCCTACAATGAGCAGTTCTTC,CASSQAPGRYSYNEQFF
TRBJ2-7,.,TRBV28,TRBD1,TGTGCCAGCAGTTCCCCCTGGACAGGGTTCTACGAGCAGTACTTC,CASSSPWTGFYEQYF
TRBJ2-1,.,TRBV10-1,.,TGCGCCAGCAGTGAAGGGGGGCGGACTCGTCACGTCAATGAGCAGTTCTTC,CASSEGGRTRHVNEQFF
TRBJ1-1,once,TRBV28,.,TGTGCCAGCAGTTTCCGACCCGATTTAGAGGCTTTCTTT,CASSFRPDLEAFF
TRBJ1-4,.,TRBV5-1,.,TGCGCCAGCAGCACAGATCAGGACGCAGATGAAAAACTGTTTTTT,CASSTDQDADEKLFF
TRBJ2-5,.,TRBV28,TRBD1,TGTGCCAGCAGTTCGGGACAGAAAGAGACCCAGTACTTC,CASSSGQKETQYF
TRBJ2-3,.,TRBV27,.,TGTGCCAGCAGTCCCTACTTAGGGGGCACAGATACGCAGTATTTT,CASSPYLGGTDTQYF
TRBJ1-2,.,TRBV6-5,TRBD1,TGTGCCAGCAGAAAACAGGGGTTCAGCTATGGCTACACCTTC,CASRKQGFSYGYTF
TRBJ2-3,.,TRBV10-2,.,TGCGCCAGCGGCACGGGGGATACGCAGTATTTT,CASGTGDTQYF
TRBJ1-1,.,TRBV11-2,.,TGTGCCAGCAGCTTAATTCCCGGCATAGCTTTCTTT,CASSLIPGIAFF
TRBJ2-7,.,TRBV29-1,.,TGCAGCGTGGAGACCCGGGACACCGACTCCTACGAGCAGTACTTC,CSVETRDTDSYEQYF